The 27 T cell receptor beta chains given below trace back to one sample, sequenced in a study of T cells in Graves' hyperthyroidism and ophthalmopathy. Authors of the study amplified TCR beta CDR3 regions from RNA transcripts. Initially, a first-round RT-PCR of the TCR CDR3 employed the HTBI primer set. Each CDR3 protein gets one entry after TCRdb re-called the multiplex PCR reads with MiXCR. This sample has about 380,000 distinct CDR3 sequences, with roughly 14% found just once. The sequenced sample consisted of blood. All receptors derive from an older woman with Graves' hyperthyroidism.

In its sample, this clonotype was seen a few times. The CDR3 is CASSPGLAANQETQYF. The DNA for the CDR3 is TGTGCCAGCAGCCCAGGACTAGCGGCAAACCAAGAGACCCAGTACTTC. J is TRBJ2-5 and V is TRBV7-2; 10 bases are shared with TRBD2. The V gene's germline CDR1 is SGHTA and CDR2 FQGNSA. The CDR3 runs to 16 residues. The V segment lost 5 bases and the J segment 0 bases; nucleotides outside the gene matches: 6. The variable domain in full, completed from reference TRBV7-2 and TRBJ2-5, reads GAGVSQSPSNKVTEKGKDVELRCDPISGHTALYWYRQSLGQGLEFLIYFQGNSAPDKSGLPSDRFSAERTGGSVSTLTIQRTQQEDSAVYLCASSPGLAANQETQYFGPGTRLLVL.

The V and J genes are TRBV9 and TRBJ2-1; tentatively, D is TRBD1 or TRBD2 (5 bases each). V lost 2 bases to trimming and J lost 0 bases, with 9 bases between them. The CDR3 contains 15 residues. Germline V CDR1 and CDR2: SGDLS, YYNGEE. CDR3 in amino acids: CASSVGPSSYNEQFF. CDR3 coding DNA: TGTGCCAGCAGCGTGGGACCCAGCTCCTACAATGAGCAGTTCTTC.

The rearrangement joins TRBV20-1 to TRBJ1-2, with D unclear. Trimming left V 3 bases short and J 8 bases short, with 22 bases between. Germline V gene lookup returns CDR1 DFQATT and CDR2 SNEGSKA (reference sequence). The CDR3 length is 15 residues. This CDR3 is CSASPSFSGRGGYTF. The CDR3 DNA reads as TGCAGTGCTAGCCCTTCCTTCAGTGGCCGTGGAGGCTACACCTTC.

This clonotype occurred a few times. This sequence joins TRBV4-1 and TRBJ1-2; no clear D. Germline CDR1 reads MGHRA; CDR2 reads YSYEKL. The CDR3 sequence is 14 residues long. V was shortened by 0 bases and J by 4 bases, with 9 bases between the two germline ends. In DNA form, the CDR3 reads TGCGCCAGCAGCCAAGAGAGCTTGCGCTATGGCTACACCTTC. This gives the protein CASSQESLRYGYTF.

Ten or more counts support this clonotype. This chain links TRBV11-2 with TRBJ2-6; D possibly corresponds to TRBD1 (5 bases). The CDR3 is made up of 14 amino acids. V was clipped by 5 bases and J by 4 bases, with 9 bases between them. Germline-derived CDR1 and CDR2 are SGHAT and FQNNGV. CDR3 coding DNA: TGTGCCAGCAGCCCCAGGGAAGGGGCCAACGTCCTGACTTTC. Its protein is CASSPREGANVLTF.

V gene TRBV7-9 combines with J gene TRBJ2-1; D unclear. Trimming removed 0 bases at V and 9 bases at J, with 9 bases between. Per germline, CDR1 SEHNR and CDR2 FQNEAQ (reference sequence). CDR3 length equals 13 residues. The CDR3 sequence is CASSLALRSEQFF. The CDR3 DNA reads as TGTGCCAGCAGCTTAGCTTTGAGGAGTGAGCAGTTCTTC.

This clonotype was detected a few times. The chain recombines TRBV5-8 with TRBJ2-7, with 7 bases lining up with TRBD1. The V segment lost 5 bases and the J segment 2 bases; nucleotides outside the gene matches: 7. The CDR3 sequence is 14 residues long. Germline CDR1 and CDR2: SGHTS and YDEGEE. The CDR3 region is CASRDRDRTYEQYF. The CDR3 DNA is TGTGCCAGCAGAGACCGGGACAGAACCTACGAGCAGTACTTC.

Details on this clonotype: Possible read error: a much larger clone is one base away. Lacking the conserved final phenylalanine or tryptophan, this CDR3 likely reflects a read error. The chain combines TRBV11-2 with TRBJ1-1, with D possibly TRBD1 on 5 matching bases. Germline V lookup: CDR1 SGHAT, CDR2 FQNNGV. With 2 bases removed from V and 3 bases from J, the gap between germline ends came to 13 bases. The CDR3 runs to 15 residues. CDR3 sequence reads: CASSLSRASDTEAFL. The CDR3 DNA is TGTGCCAGCAGCTTATCCAGGGCATCGGACACTGAAGCTTTCCTT.

This clonotype has just a few counts. This sequence joins TRBV19 and TRBJ2-3; 8 bases match TRBD2. The CDR3 has 15 amino acids. Trimming took 5 bases from V and 3 from J; bases not matched to a gene: 7. Germline V gene data show CDR1 as LNHDA and CDR2 as SQIVND (reference sequence). CDR3 protein: CASSASGPTTDTQYF. CDR3 in DNA: TGTGCCAGTAGTGCTAGCGGGCCGACTACAGATACGCAGTATTTT.

As for this clonotype: An end of the junction does not agree with germline; a read error may underlie this. The CDR3 nucleotides read TGCGCCACCAGCTTGGAAAGGGCAGATACGCAGTATTTT. Amino acid sequence: CATSLERADTQYF. V gene TRBV5-1 combines with J gene TRBJ2-3; D remains ambiguous. This CDR3 has 13 amino acids. CDR1 is SGHRS and CDR2 is YFSETQ in the germline V gene.

In the case of this clonotype: This may stem from a read error, because a much larger clone lies one nucleotide away. V gene TRBV7-8 combines with J gene TRBJ2-3; possibly TRBD2 for D (6 bases). The CDR3 contains 14 residues. The germline V gene has CDR1 SGHVS and CDR2 FQNEAQ. The V gene lost 11 bases and the J gene lost 6 bases, with 21 bases spanning the gap. The CDR3 loop is CADGKGGGLDTQYF. CDR3 nucleotide sequence: TGTGCCGACGGAAAAGGCGGAGGGCTGGATACGCAGTATTTT.

This clonotype was recorded many times. The chain is built from TRBV6-1 and TRBJ2-5, with D possibly called TRBD1 or TRBD2 (5 bases each). In germline, CDR1 is MNHNS, CDR2 SASEGT. Trimming left V 6 bases short and J 0 bases short, with 20 bases between. CDR3 length equals 17 residues. The CDR3: CASRQVPGRPDQETQYF. In DNA form, the CDR3 reads TGTGCCAGCAGACAAGTTCCGGGACGGCCCGACCAAGAGACCCAGTACTTC.

This clonotype was counted many times. The chain links TRBV28 to TRBJ2-7, with a weak D call TRBD2 (5 bases). The CDR3 has 13 residues. The germline V gene has CDR1 MDHEN and CDR2 SYDVKM. Trimming took 7 bases from V and 0 from J, leaving 10 bases between them. The CDR3 DNA reads TGTGCCAGCACCCTAGAGGGCTCCTACGAGCAGTACTTC. Translating it yields CASTLEGSYEQYF.

The chain carries TRBV11-2 and TRBJ2-7; TRBD1 is a possible D gene (6 bases). In germline, CDR1 is SGHAT, CDR2 FQNNGV. V was cut by 5 bases and J by 4 bases, with 15 bases left in between. CDR3 length equals 14 residues. The CDR3 region has the DNA TGTGCCAGCAGCCTTACAGGGAAGGCTTACGAGCAGTACTTC. This encodes CASSLTGKAYEQYF. Variable domain in full (rest from reference TRBV11-2 and TRBJ2-7): EAGVAQSPRYKIIEKRQSVAFWCNPISGHATLYWYQQILGQGPKLLIQFQNNGVVDDSQLPKDRFSAERLKGVDSTLKIQPAKLEDSAVYLCASSLTGKAYEQYFGPGTRLTVT.

The chain carries TRBV7-9 and TRBJ2-5, with 10 bases lining up with TRBD2. The CDR3 runs to 12 residues. Germline CDR1 is SEHNR and CDR2 is FQNEAQ (reference sequence). V gave up 5 bases and J gave up 9 bases; unmatched junction bases: 3. CDR3 loop: CASSMTSGSQYF. DNA of the CDR3: TGTGCCAGCAGCATGACTAGCGGGTCCCAGTACTTC.

This clonotype occurred many times. This chain connects TRBV2 to TRBJ2-5; no clear D gene. Trimming left V 2 bases short and J 4 bases short, with 8 bases between. The germline gives CDR1 SNHLY, CDR2 FYNNEI. CDR3 size: 13 residues. The CDR3 is CASSEPGPETQYF. CDR3 in DNA: TGTGCCAGCAGTGAACCAGGACCAGAGACCCAGTACTTC.

In its sample, this clonotype was seen many times. This chain connects TRBV11-3 to TRBJ2-2, with 9 bases fitting TRBD1. Germline lookup yields CDR1 SGHNT and CDR2 YENEEA. The V segment lost 5 bases and the J segment 4 bases; nucleotides outside the gene matches: 2. The CDR3 runs 14 residues. The chain's CDR3 is CASSVTGGTGELFF. The CDR3 coding sequence is TGTGCCAGCAGCGTGACAGGGGGCACCGGGGAGCTGTTTTTT.

In its sample, this clonotype was seen many times. The chain has TRBV7-9 and TRBJ1-3, with D unresolved. Trimming pared 5 bases from V and 1 base from J, leaving 9 bases between. The CDR3 length is 14 residues. Germline CDR1 is SEHNR and CDR2 is FQNEAQ (reference sequence). CDR3 bases: TGTGCCAGCAGCGTGTCAGTATCTGGAAACACCATATATTTT. Translating it yields CASSVSVSGNTIYF.

The DNA of the CDR3 is TGTGCCAGCAGCGTACAAACAGAATACTATGGCTACACCTTC. Translated: CASSVQTEYYGYTF. This rearrangement joins TRBV5-5 to TRBJ1-2; D gene uncertain. Germline assignment: CDR1 SGHKS and CDR2 YYEKEE (reference sequence). This CDR3 spans 14 amino acids. The V and J ends lost 4 bases and 3 bases respectively, with 13 bases between them.

The V gene is TRBV2, the J gene TRBJ2-5, with D unresolved. The CDR3 has 11 residues. Germline-derived CDR1 and CDR2 are SNHLY and FYNNEI. The CDR3 nucleotides are TGTGTCGGAAACAGTCGTGGGACCCAGTACTTC. Its protein is CVGNSRGTQYF.

This clonotype has a count of ten or more. V is TRBV12-3 or TRBV12-4 and J is TRBJ2-2; TRBD2 agrees at 14 bases. V lost 5 bases to trimming and J lost 1 base; unmatched junction nucleotides: 6. This CDR3 comprises 18 residues. In DNA, the CDR3 is TGTGCCAGCAGTCCATGGACTAGCGGGAGGCGGAACACCGGGGAGCTGTTTTTT. Protein product: CASSPWTSGRRNTGELFF.

This chain links TRBV4-1 with TRBJ2-1; 7 bases match TRBD1. V shed 4 bases, J shed 3 bases, and the junction held 3 bases outside the gene matches. Germline CDR1 MGHRA, CDR2 YSYEKL. This CDR3 is 14 amino acids long. Here the CDR3 reads CASSLQGDYNEQFF. Here the CDR3 DNA reads TGCGCCAGCAGCCTGCAGGGGGACTACAATGAGCAGTTCTTC.

This clonotype has at least ten counts. The rearrangement links TRBV24-1 to TRBJ1-1; 7 bases align to TRBD1. Germline CDR1 KGHDR, CDR2 SFDVKD. CDR3 length: 12 amino acids. The junction had 6 bases not matched to a gene; V was cut back by 4 bases and J by 11 bases. As DNA, the CDR3 is TGTGCCACCAGTGACCAACAGGGGTATGCTTTCTTT. Encoded protein: CATSDQQGYAFF.

This sequence joins TRBV20-1 and TRBJ1-3; possible D gene TRBD1, 5 bases. Trimming cost V 0 bases and J 4 bases, with 13 bases left between them. Germline lookup yields CDR1 DFQATT and CDR2 SNEGSKA (reference sequence). The CDR3 is 15 residues long. CDR3: CSARDNQGGGNTIYF. In DNA, the CDR3 is TGCAGTGCTAGAGATAACCAGGGCGGGGGAAACACCATATATTTT.

This clonotype came up many times. V and J are TRBV30 and TRBJ1-4; D gene unclear. V shed 4 bases and J shed 0 bases, with 12 bases lying between them. The CDR3 has 15 amino acids. Germline CDR1 GTSNPN, CDR2 SVGIG (reference sequence). The CDR3 DNA follows: TGTGCCTGGACCCCGGGCACCGCAACTAATGAAAAACTGTTTTTT. Translated: CAWTPGTATNEKLFF.

The J gene is TRBJ2-1, the V gene TRBV7-8; D possibly uses TRBD1 or TRBD2 (6 bases each). V was shortened by 1 base and J by 4 bases, with 14 bases between the two germline ends. CDR3 length equals 16 residues. The germline CDR1 and CDR2 sequences are SGHVS and FQNEAQ. CDR3 coding DNA: TGTGCCAGCAGCTTAGTAGGGGGGAGTGGGTACAATGAGCAGTTCTTC. It yields the protein CASSLVGGSGYNEQFF. The variable domain in full, with the rest retrieved from reference TRBV7-8 and TRBJ2-1, is GAGVSQSPRYKVAKRGQDVALRCDPISGHVSLFWYQQALGQGPEFLTYFQNEAQLDKSGLPSDRFFAERPEGSVSTLKIQRTQQEDSAVYLCASSLVGGSGYNEQFFGPGTRLTVL.

V gene TRBV10-1 combines with J gene TRBJ2-3; 9 bases agree with TRBD2. This CDR3 spans 14 amino acids. Germline values: CDR1 WNHNN, CDR2 SYGVQD (reference sequence). J was trimmed by 2 bases and V by 5 bases; bases with no gene match: 2. Here the CDR3 reads CASSSGRPTDTQYF. CDR3 sequence (DNA): TGCGCCAGCAGTAGCGGGAGGCCCACAGATACGCAGTATTTT.